These 32 T cell receptor beta chains originate from one sample sequenced in a study of T cell changes during pregnancy in multiple sclerosis. Clones were read by immunoSEQ multiplex PCR, and TCRdb kept only the in-frame ones, dropping some. The sample records about 50,000 clones, around 94% being singletons. This material consisted of CD4+ T cells from peripheral blood mononuclear cells, taken before pregnancy. These receptor sequences come from a female donor with multiple sclerosis, enrolled in a pregnancy study.

A few counts support this clone. The chain has TRBV5-1 and TRBJ1-1; D is unresolved. The germline gives CDR1 SGHRS, CDR2 YFSETQ. The CDR3 loop spans 11 amino acids. Trimming cost V 6 bases and J 3 bases, with 6 bases left between them. CDR3 nucleotide sequence: TGCGCCAGCAAGTCGGACACTGAAGCTTTCTTT. Translated: CASKSDTEAFF.

The chain combines TRBV2 with TRBJ1-2; a possible D gene is TRBD1 (6 bases). Germline V gene lookup returns CDR1 SNHLY and CDR2 FYNNEI. Between the trimmed V and J ends, which lost 1 base and 2 bases, there was a span of 8 bases. The CDR3 is 14 amino acids. Written as DNA, the CDR3 is TGTGCCAGCAGTGAAGGGACAGCCAACTATGGCTACACCTTC. Translated: CASSEGTANYGYTF.

The chain recombines TRBV4-3 with TRBJ1-2; D may be TRBD1 (5 bases). The germline V gene encodes CDR1 LGHNA and CDR2 YSLEER. V lost 0 bases to trimming and J lost 1 base, with 9 bases between them. This CDR3 region has 15 residues. CDR3 loop: CASSQEAGYNYGYTF. The CDR3 coding sequence is TGCGCCAGCAGCCAAGAGGCAGGGTATAACTATGGCTACACCTTC.

The chain joins TRBV27 to TRBJ2-7; 8 nucleotides align to TRBD1. Losses at the gene ends were 2 bases for V and 2 bases for J; bases not matched to a gene: 11. The CDR3 sequence is 17 residues long. The germline CDR1 and CDR2 sequences are MNHEY and SMNVEV (reference sequence). The CDR3 reads CASSLRVAGTGTYEQYF. CDR3 coding DNA: TGTGCCAGCAGTTTAAGGGTAGCCGGGACAGGCACCTACGAGCAGTACTTC.

This chain links TRBV5-1 with TRBJ1-3; maybe TRBD1 (6 bases). V shed 5 bases and J shed 0 bases, with 12 bases lying between them. This CDR3 has 15 residues. Looked up from germline, CDR1 is SGHRS and CDR2 is YFSETQ. The DNA for the CDR3 is TGCGCCAGCAGGGGGGCACTTAACTCTGGAAACACCATATATTTT. Protein sequence: CASRGALNSGNTIYF.

This sequence joins TRBV5-1 and TRBJ2-2; 9 bases align to TRBD1. Germline CDR1 and CDR2: SGHRS and YFSETQ. The CDR3 spans 14 residues. V lost 5 bases to trimming and J lost 7 bases; unmatched junction nucleotides: 6. This CDR3 is CASSGTGFDGELFF. The CDR3 DNA reads as TGCGCCAGCAGTGGGACAGGGTTCGACGGGGAGCTGTTTTTT. Combining the CDR3 with reference TRBV5-1 and TRBJ2-2 gives the whole variable domain KAGVTQTPRYLIKTRGQQVTLSCSPISGHRSVSWYQQTPGQGLQFLFEYFSETQRNKGNFPGRFSGRQFSNSRSEMNVSTLELGDSALYLCASSGTGFDGELFFGEGSRLTVL.

The chain is built from TRBV4-1 and TRBJ2-7, with a possible D match to TRBD2 (6 bases). Per germline, CDR1 MGHRA and CDR2 YSYEKL. This CDR3 is built from 14 residues. Trimming pared 4 bases from V and 3 bases from J, leaving 13 bases between. For the CDR3, the DNA is TGCGCCAGCAGCCGCACCGGGAGCTTCTACGAGCAGTACTTC. Translation: CASSRTGSFYEQYF.

The J gene is TRBJ2-1, the V gene TRBV11-2, with a tentative D call TRBD2 (5 bases). From germline, CDR1 is SGHAT and CDR2 FQNNGV. V was cut by 2 bases and J by 8 bases, with 10 bases left in between. The CDR3 has 13 residues. CDR3 residues: CASSLNSVHEQFF. CDR3 nucleotide sequence: TGTGCCAGCAGCTTAAATAGCGTCCATGAGCAGTTCTTC. The entire variable domain, with the rest obtained from reference TRBV11-2 and TRBJ2-1, is as follows: EAGVAQSPRYKIIEKRQSVAFWCNPISGHATLYWYQQILGQGPKLLIQFQNNGVVDDSQLPKDRFSAERLKGVDSTLKIQPAKLEDSAVYLCASSLNSVHEQFFGPGTRLTVL.

The chain carries TRBV18 and TRBJ2-7, with TRBD2 matching over 7 bases. This CDR3 is 16 amino acids long. CDR1 KGHSH and CDR2 LQKENI come from the germline V gene. J gave up 0 bases and V 3 bases, and 8 bases lay outside the gene matches. The CDR3 region has the DNA TGTGCCAGCTCACCCTCCGCCGGGAGGACCTCCTACGAGCAGTACTTC. It codes for CASSPSAGRTSYEQYF.

The V gene is TRBV5-1, the J gene TRBJ2-7; D not certain. The CDR3 contains 13 residues. The germline V gene encodes CDR1 SGHRS and CDR2 YFSETQ. V dropped 0 bases and J dropped 6 bases, with 10 bases sitting between them. The CDR3: CASSLGPAAEQYF. CDR3 sequence (DNA): TGCGCCAGCAGCTTGGGGCCGGCGGCCGAGCAGTACTTC.

V and J are TRBV18 and TRBJ2-3; 10 positions match TRBD2. V trimming: 3 bases; J trimming: 5 bases; junction bases outside the gene matches: 14. CDR3 length: 18 residues. Germline V gene data show CDR1 as KGHSH and CDR2 as LQKENI. CDR3 nucleotide sequence: TGTGCCAGCTCACCTACCGTAACAAGCGGGAGGGCCCAAGATACGCAGTATTTT. Its protein is CASSPTVTSGRAQDTQYF.

The chain combines TRBV7-9 with TRBJ1-3, with D perhaps TRBD1 (6 bases). The CDR3 is 17 residues long. Germline CDR1 SEHNR, CDR2 FQNEAQ (reference sequence). The V gene lost 3 bases and the J gene lost 4 bases, with 19 bases spanning the gap. The CDR3 spells CASSLDQGKVLGNTIYF. The DNA of the CDR3 is TGTGCCAGCAGCTTGGACCAGGGGAAGGTGCTAGGAAACACCATATATTTT.

This chain uses TRBV5-1 with TRBJ2-3, with D possibly matching TRBD2 (6 bases). V lost 5 bases and J 5 bases, leaving 21 bases between the germline ends. CDR3 length: 16 amino acids. CDR1 and CDR2 from the germline V gene are SGHRS and YFSETQ. For the CDR3, the DNA is TGCGCCAGCAGTTTCGGGGACTCCCCCTTCGGAGATACGCAGTATTTT. As protein: CASSFGDSPFGDTQYF.

This chain links TRBV5-4 with TRBJ2-5; 9 bases are shared with TRBD1. Germline V gene lookup returns CDR1 SGHNT and CDR2 YYREEE (reference sequence). The junction had 8 bases not matched to a gene; V was cut back by 3 bases and J by 5 bases. CDR3 length: 15 residues. DNA for the CDR3: TGTGCCAGCAGCTCGCCGGGACAGGGTAGGGAGACCCAGTACTTC. It codes for CASSSPGQGRETQYF.

This sequence joins TRBV27 and TRBJ1-3, with no clear D. Trimming took 4 bases from V and 0 from J, leaving 10 bases between them. This CDR3 is 15 amino acids long. Per the germline V gene, CDR1 is MNHEY and CDR2 is SMNVEV (reference sequence). CDR3 sequence: CASSSQGSSGNTIYF. CDR3 nucleotide sequence: TGTGCCAGCAGTTCGCAAGGGAGCTCTGGAAACACCATATATTTT.

The chain uses TRBV18 and TRBJ2-1, with D maybe TRBD1 (7 bases). The germline V gene has CDR1 KGHSH and CDR2 LQKENI. The CDR3 length is 14 residues. Between the trimmed V and J ends, which lost 6 bases and 5 bases, there was a span of 14 bases. In DNA form, the CDR3 reads TGTGCCAGCTCCTTGCGGGGACAGCACAATGAGCAGTTCTTC. Protein product: CASSLRGQHNEQFF.

The DNA for the CDR3 is TGTGCCAGCAGTTCGGTTAAGGGGATAGGCTCCTACAATGAGCAGTTCTTC. Protein product: CASSSVKGIGSYNEQFF. The chain links TRBV27 to TRBJ2-1; a weak D match, TRBD1 (5 bases). V was pared by 4 bases and J by 0 bases, with 16 bases between. The length of the CDR3 is 17 residues. The germline gives CDR1 MNHEY, CDR2 SMNVEV (reference sequence).

This clone is deemed medium-sized (0.01 to 0.1%). The V gene is TRBV28, the J gene TRBJ1-5, with D uncertain. The CDR3 covers 11 residues. V was pared by 6 bases and J by 9 bases, with 9 bases between. Looked up from germline, CDR1 is MDHEN and CDR2 is SYDVKM. The CDR3 nucleotides are TGTGCCAGCAGCCCGGGAAGGCCCCAGCATTTT. Its protein product is CASSPGRPQHF. The full variable domain, its missing parts supplied by reference TRBV28 and TRBJ1-5, is DVKVTQSSRYLVKRTGEKVFLECVQDMDHENMFWYRQDPGLGLRLIYFSYDVKMKEKGDIPEGYSVSREKKERFSLILESASTNQTSMYLCASSPGRPQHFGDGTRLSIL.

This clone has more than one count but fewer than ten. The chain recombines TRBV6-5 with TRBJ1-5; 7 nucleotides align to TRBD1. Germline V gives CDR1 MNHEY, CDR2 SVGAGI. V lost 6 bases to trimming and J lost 2 bases; unmatched junction nucleotides: 7. The CDR3 spans 15 residues. The CDR3: CASRGAGTGNQPQHF. CDR3 in DNA: TGTGCCAGCAGGGGGGCCGGGACAGGCAATCAGCCCCAGCATTTT.

The V gene is TRBV4-3, the J gene TRBJ2-5, with 11 nucleotides matching TRBD2. The CDR3 runs 16 residues. V trimming: 0 bases; J trimming: 5 bases; junction bases outside the gene matches: 5. In germline, CDR1 is LGHNA, CDR2 YSLEER. Written as DNA, the CDR3 is TGCGCCAGCAGCCAAGATTTAGCGGGAGGGGAGGAGACCCAGTACTTC. Protein sequence: CASSQDLAGGEETQYF.

This rearrangement joins TRBV18 to TRBJ2-1, with D perhaps matching TRBD2 (5 bases). From germline, CDR1 is KGHSH and CDR2 LQKENI. The germline V and J ends were trimmed by 2 bases and 4 bases, with 12 bases remaining between them. This CDR3 has 15 residues. The DNA for the CDR3 is TGTGCCAGCTCACCATCTACAGCGGTGTACAATGAGCAGTTCTTC. Translation: CASSPSTAVYNEQFF.

The chain recombines TRBV27 with TRBJ2-1, with a weak D call TRBD1 (5 bases). Germline CDR1 reads MNHEY; CDR2 reads SMNVEV (reference sequence). CDR3 size: 14 residues. The ends were cut back, 6 bases at V and 2 bases at J, with 11 bases in the middle. The CDR3 sequence is CASSLRVPYNEQFF. The DNA for the CDR3 is TGTGCCAGCAGCCTCAGGGTTCCCTACAATGAGCAGTTCTTC.

The chain employs TRBV4-3 and TRBJ1-2; D gene unclear. The CDR3 consists of 15 residues. V lost 0 bases and J lost 6, with 14 bases in between. Germline assignment: CDR1 LGHNA and CDR2 YSLEER. CDR3 nucleotides: TGCGCCAGCAGCCAAGATCTCAGGACTTCTCATGGCTACACCTTC. Residues: CASSQDLRTSHGYTF.

V gene TRBV12-5 combines with J gene TRBJ1-2; D call uncertain. V was pared by 2 bases and J by 0 bases, with 13 bases between. This CDR3 spans 16 amino acids. CDR1 is LGHNT and CDR2 is FRNRAP in the germline V gene. The CDR3 protein is CASGLKLSVANYGYTF. The CDR3, as DNA: TGTGCTAGTGGTTTGAAACTGAGCGTTGCTAACTATGGCTACACCTTC.

This chain joins TRBV27 and TRBJ2-7, with 10 bases identical to TRBD2. V shed 3 bases and J 3 bases; nucleotides not matched to a gene: 5. The germline CDR1 and CDR2 sequences are MNHEY and SMNVEV (reference sequence). The CDR3 consists of 15 residues. The CDR3 loop is CASSFQLAGVYEQYF. The DNA of the CDR3 is TGTGCCAGCAGTTTTCAGCTAGCGGGAGTCTACGAGCAGTACTTC.

The chain is built from TRBV4-2 and TRBJ2-2; TRBD1 is a possible D gene (5 bases). Per the germline V gene, CDR1 is LGHNA and CDR2 is YNFKEQ. CDR3 size: 17 residues. Trimming took off 2 bases at V and 1 base at J, with 14 bases between the two ends. The CDR3 sequence is CASSQHTRALNTGELFF. CDR3 coding DNA: TGTGCCAGCAGCCAACACACCAGGGCCCTGAACACCGGGGAGCTGTTTTTT.

This chain connects TRBV4-2 to TRBJ1-3; 9 bases are shared with TRBD1. The CDR3 runs to 19 residues. Germline V gene lookup returns CDR1 LGHNA and CDR2 YNFKEQ. J was trimmed by 0 bases and V by 0 bases; bases with no gene match: 9. The CDR3 protein is CASSQDRGTGSNSGNTIYF. The DNA of the CDR3 is TGTGCCAGCAGCCAAGATAGGGGGACAGGGTCGAACTCTGGAAACACCATATATTTT.

The rearrangement uses TRBV5-1 and TRBJ1-2; 8 bases line up with TRBD1. CDR1 and CDR2 from the germline V gene are SGHRS and YFSETQ. The V and J ends lost 0 bases and 2 bases, in that order; junction bases with no gene match: 3. CDR3 length: 15 amino acids. The CDR3 coding sequence is TGCGCCAGCAGCTTGGAGGCAGGGGGCAACTATGGCTACACCTTC. It is translated as CASSLEAGGNYGYTF.

In nucleotides, the CDR3 is TGTGCCAGCAGCTCCAGCGCCTCCGTCGAGCAGTACTTC. It specifies CASSSSASVEQYF. The chain has TRBV7-9 and TRBJ2-7; D call uncertain. The V gene lost 4 bases and the J gene lost 6 bases, with 13 bases spanning the gap. CDR1 is SEHNR and CDR2 is FQNEAQ in the germline V gene (reference sequence). This CDR3 comprises 13 residues.

V gene TRBV28 combines with J gene TRBJ2-5, with D maybe TRBD2 (5 bases). Germline V gene sequence: CDR1 MDHEN, CDR2 SYDVKM. V was shortened by 6 bases and J by 3 bases, with 14 bases between the two germline ends. There are 14 residues in the CDR3. The chain's CDR3 is CASSMGSWKETQYF. The CDR3 DNA follows: TGTGCCAGCAGCATGGGGAGCTGGAAAGAGACCCAGTACTTC.

The chain has TRBV5-4 and TRBJ2-7; 9 bases fit TRBD2. This CDR3 has 16 residues. Germline CDR1 reads SGHNT; CDR2 reads YYREEE (reference sequence). The V gene end was trimmed by 4 bases and the J gene end by 0 bases; junction bases not matched to a gene: 8. CDR3 DNA: TGTGCCAGCAGCCCGGTCGCGGGAGGGCCCTCCTACGAGCAGTACTTC. It encodes CASSPVAGGPSYEQYF. The whole variable domain, remainder taken from reference TRBV5-4 and TRBJ2-7, is ETGVTQSPTHLIKTRGQQVTLRCSSQSGHNTVSWYQQALGQGPQFIFQYYREEENGRGNFPPRFSGLQFPNYSSELNVNALELDDSALYLCASSPVAGGPSYEQYFGPGTRLTVT.

The rearrangement joins TRBV2 to TRBJ1-2; D gene unclear. The CDR3 is 14 amino acids. Germline values: CDR1 SNHLY, CDR2 FYNNEI. Trimming took off 2 bases at V and 8 bases at J, with 15 bases between the two ends. CDR3 in amino acids: CASSETAGERGYTF. The DNA of the CDR3 is TGTGCCAGCAGTGAAACGGCAGGTGAACGGGGCTACACCTTC.